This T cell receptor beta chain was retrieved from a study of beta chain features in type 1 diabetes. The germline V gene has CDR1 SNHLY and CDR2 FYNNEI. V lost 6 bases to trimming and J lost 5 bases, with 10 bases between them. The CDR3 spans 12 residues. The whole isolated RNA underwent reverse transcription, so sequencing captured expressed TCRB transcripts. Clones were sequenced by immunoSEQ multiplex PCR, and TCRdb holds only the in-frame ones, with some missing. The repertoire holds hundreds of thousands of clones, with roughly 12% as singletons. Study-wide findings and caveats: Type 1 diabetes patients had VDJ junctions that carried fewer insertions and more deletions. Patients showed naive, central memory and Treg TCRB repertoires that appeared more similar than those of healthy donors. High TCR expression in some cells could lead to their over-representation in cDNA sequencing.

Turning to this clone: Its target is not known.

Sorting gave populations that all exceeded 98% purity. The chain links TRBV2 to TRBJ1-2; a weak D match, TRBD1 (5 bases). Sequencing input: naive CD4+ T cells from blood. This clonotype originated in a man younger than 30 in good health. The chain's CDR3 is CASSPRGYGYTF. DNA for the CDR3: TGTGCCAGCAGCCCCCGGGGGTATGGCTACACCTTC.